A selection of T cell receptor beta chains follows, all from one sample in a study of shared clonotypes between healthy human individuals. Only in-frame clones appear in the TCRdb table, and some are missing; sequencing was by immunoSEQ multiplex PCR. This table holds under 750,000 clones, 72% found once. Sequencing input: memory CD4+ T cells sorted from blood. The origin of the receptors is a young woman in good health. Both conserved end residues are part of each CDR3. The order of the fields is D gene, V gene, J gene, clone size, CDR3 DNA, CDR3 protein. D genes are given only for firm matches. Expanded clones get a size class; other rows say once, few or many, or leave the size out.

d_call: .
v_call: TRBV7-2
j_call: TRBJ2-7
clone_size: .
cdr3_nt: TGTGCCAGCAGCCGGGACCGATCCTACGAGCAGTACTTC
cdr3_aa: CASSRDRSYEQYF

d_call: .
v_call: TRBV5-5
j_call: TRBJ1-5
clone_size: .
cdr3_nt: TGTGCCAGCAGCTTGGGGGTTCAGCCCCAGCATTTT
cdr3_aa: CASSLGVQPQHF

d_call: .
v_call: TRBV2
j_call: TRBJ2-7
clone_size: .
cdr3_nt: TGTGCCAGCAGTGAAGATTTGGAGCAGTACTTC
cdr3_aa: CASSEDLEQYF

d_call: .
v_call: TRBV25-1
j_call: TRBJ2-3
clone_size: .
cdr3_nt: TGTGCCAGCAGGGTGACAGATACGCAGTATTTT
cdr3_aa: CASRVTDTQYF

d_call: TRBD1
v_call: TRBV5-4
j_call: TRBJ2-1
clone_size: .
cdr3_nt: TGTGCCAGCAGCGCTCCCGGGACAGGGGATAATGAGCAGTTCTTC
cdr3_aa: CASSAPGTGDNEQFF

d_call: .
v_call: TRBV2
j_call: TRBJ1-4
clone_size: .
cdr3_nt: TGTGCCAGCAAGTTACAGACAACTAATGAAAAACTGTTTTTT
cdr3_aa: CASKLQTTNEKLFF

d_call: .
v_call: TRBV5-1
j_call: TRBJ2-7
clone_size: .
cdr3_nt: TGCGCCAGCAGCTTGGCGGGCGAGCAGTACTTC
cdr3_aa: CASSLAGEQYF

d_call: TRBD2
v_call: TRBV25-1
j_call: TRBJ2-1
clone_size: .
cdr3_nt: TGTGCCAGCAGTGAGTCTACTAGCGGGGGGAAGAATGAGCAGTTCTTC
cdr3_aa: CASSESTSGGKNEQFF

d_call: TRBD1
v_call: TRBV30
j_call: TRBJ2-1
clone_size: few
cdr3_nt: TGTGCCTGGAGTAGGACAGGGGGCAGTGAGCAGTTCTTC
cdr3_aa: CAWSRTGGSEQFF

d_call: TRBD2
v_call: TRBV6-1
j_call: TRBJ2-7
clone_size: .
cdr3_nt: TGTGCCAGCATAGCGGGAGAGAGACCCTACGAGCAGTACTTC
cdr3_aa: CASIAGERPYEQYF

d_call: TRBD2
v_call: TRBV27
j_call: TRBJ2-7
clone_size: .
cdr3_nt: TGTGCCAGCAGTTTTCGTCTAGCGGCACCGAACTACGAGCAGTACTTC
cdr3_aa: CASSFRLAAPNYEQYF

d_call: .
v_call: TRBV5-1
j_call: TRBJ2-1
clone_size: .
cdr3_nt: TGCGCCAGCAGCCCGGACCGGAGCTCCTACAATGAGCAGTTCTTC
cdr3_aa: CASSPDRSSYNEQFF

d_call: .
v_call: TRBV6-1
j_call: TRBJ2-7
clone_size: .
cdr3_nt: TGTGCCAGCGAAAGGGTCAGGAGAACCTACGAGCAGTACTTC
cdr3_aa: CASERVRRTYEQYF

d_call: .
v_call: TRBV7-2
j_call: TRBJ2-1
clone_size: .
cdr3_nt: TGTGCCAGCAGCTTAACTACAAGCCATGAGCAGTTCTTC
cdr3_aa: CASSLTTSHEQFF

d_call: .
v_call: TRBV6-5
j_call: TRBJ2-1
clone_size: .
cdr3_nt: TGTGCCAGCAGTTACCTCGGCAGGGTATCATACAATGAGCAGTTCTTC
cdr3_aa: CASSYLGRVSYNEQFF

d_call: TRBD1
v_call: TRBV27
j_call: TRBJ2-1
clone_size: .
cdr3_nt: TGTGCCAGCAGTTACAGGGGATATGAGCAGTTCTTC
cdr3_aa: CASSYRGYEQFF

d_call: TRBD1
v_call: TRBV5-1
j_call: TRBJ2-7
clone_size: .
cdr3_nt: TGCGCCAGCAGTCGGACAGGGGGCTCCTACGAGCAGTACTTC
cdr3_aa: CASSRTGGSYEQYF

d_call: TRBD2
v_call: TRBV11-2
j_call: TRBJ2-7
clone_size: .
cdr3_nt: TGTGCCAGCAGCTTAGTTGCGGGAGGCGGCGAGCAGTACTTC
cdr3_aa: CASSLVAGGGEQYF

d_call: .
v_call: TRBV6-1
j_call: TRBJ2-2
clone_size: .
cdr3_nt: TGTGCCACGAGACCAGGGGACGGCGGGGAGCTGTTTTTT
cdr3_aa: CATRPGDGGELFF

d_call: TRBD1
v_call: TRBV27
j_call: TRBJ1-2
clone_size: once
cdr3_nt: TGTGCCAGCAGTTCATTATACAGGGGGCGGGTTCATTATGGCTACACCTTC
cdr3_aa: CASSSLYRGRVHYGYTF

d_call: .
v_call: TRBV5-6
j_call: TRBJ1-5
clone_size: .
cdr3_nt: TGTGCCAGCAGCTTGTGGTTCAGGGACGACAATCAGCCCCAGCATTTT
cdr3_aa: CASSLWFRDDNQPQHF

d_call: TRBD2
v_call: TRBV5-1
j_call: TRBJ2-7
clone_size: once
cdr3_nt: TGCGCCAGCAGCTTGGGTCTAGCGGGAGCCGGCGAGCAGTACTTC
cdr3_aa: CASSLGLAGAGEQYF

d_call: .
v_call: TRBV11-2
j_call: TRBJ2-1
clone_size: few
cdr3_nt: TGTGCCAGCAGCTCCCTCAGGGGGGCAGGGCACAATGAGCAGTTCTTC
cdr3_aa: CASSSLRGAGHNEQFF

d_call: TRBD1
v_call: TRBV11-2
j_call: TRBJ2-5
clone_size: .
cdr3_nt: TGTGCCAGCAGCCCAGGACAGGGGGTAGTGGGAGAGACCCAGTACTTC
cdr3_aa: CASSPGQGVVGETQYF

d_call: TRBD1
v_call: TRBV18
j_call: TRBJ2-5
clone_size: .
cdr3_nt: TGTGCCAGCTCACCACGACAGGGTTGGCAAGAGACCCAGTACTTC
cdr3_aa: CASSPRQGWQETQYF

d_call: .
v_call: TRBV5-1
j_call: TRBJ1-5
clone_size: few
cdr3_nt: TGCGCCAGCAGCTTGGAGGGTGGTGGCAATCAGCCCCAGCATTTT
cdr3_aa: CASSLEGGGNQPQHF

d_call: .
v_call: TRBV27
j_call: TRBJ2-4
clone_size: .
cdr3_nt: TGTGCCAGCAGTTTAAGAGGGACACTAGCCAAAAACATTCAGTACTTC
cdr3_aa: CASSLRGTLAKNIQYF

d_call: .
v_call: TRBV27
j_call: TRBJ2-7
clone_size: .
cdr3_nt: TGTGCCAGCAGTTCCAATGAGAGGGCCTACGAGCAGTACTTC
cdr3_aa: CASSSNERAYEQYF

d_call: TRBD2
v_call: TRBV5-4
j_call: TRBJ2-7
clone_size: few
cdr3_nt: TGTGCCAGCAGCTCTAGCGGGAGCTCCTACGAGCAGTACTTC
cdr3_aa: CASSSSGSSYEQYF

d_call: TRBD1
v_call: TRBV7-9
j_call: TRBJ2-7
clone_size: once
cdr3_nt: TGTGCCAGCAGCTCGGACAGGGTCCTCTACGAGCAGTACTTC
cdr3_aa: CASSSDRVLYEQYF

d_call: .
v_call: TRBV18
j_call: TRBJ2-1
clone_size: few
cdr3_nt: TGTGCCAGCTCACCCCTCCGCACGGGGTACTCCTACAATGAGCAGTTCTTC
cdr3_aa: CASSPLRTGYSYNEQFF

d_call: .
v_call: TRBV7-9
j_call: TRBJ2-1
clone_size: .
cdr3_nt: TGTGCCAGCAGCTTAGGGGGGCTTACGGGACATGTCTACAATGAGCAGTTCTTC
cdr3_aa: CASSLGGLTGHVYNEQFF

d_call: .
v_call: TRBV19
j_call: TRBJ2-1
clone_size: many
cdr3_nt: TGTGCCAGTAGTACCGGGCCGCAGGGTCCTGAGCAGTTCTTC
cdr3_aa: CASSTGPQGPEQFF

d_call: TRBD2
v_call: TRBV11-2
j_call: TRBJ2-3
clone_size: .
cdr3_nt: TGTGCCACCGCGGGAGGCCCCACAGATACGCAGTATTTT
cdr3_aa: CATAGGPTDTQYF

d_call: .
v_call: TRBV7-4
j_call: TRBJ2-1
clone_size: .
cdr3_nt: TGTGCCAGCAGCTTATGGGGAGGAGTATACAATGAGCAGTTCTTC
cdr3_aa: CASSLWGGVYNEQFF

d_call: .
v_call: TRBV7-7
j_call: TRBJ2-5
clone_size: many
cdr3_nt: TGTGCCAGCAGCCCGTACCAAGAGACCCAGTACTTC
cdr3_aa: CASSPYQETQYF

d_call: .
v_call: TRBV10-3
j_call: TRBJ1-5
clone_size: .
cdr3_nt: TGTGCCAGCCGGGACATTCAACGCAATCAGCCCCAGCATTTT
cdr3_aa: CASRDIQRNQPQHF

d_call: .
v_call: TRBV7-3
j_call: TRBJ1-5
clone_size: few
cdr3_nt: TGTGCCAGCAGCTTAAAATCCGGGCTCAGAAGCAATCAGCCCCAGCATTTT
cdr3_aa: CASSLKSGLRSNQPQHF

d_call: .
v_call: TRBV19
j_call: TRBJ1-2
clone_size: .
cdr3_nt: TGTGCCAGTAGTCCAGCGAACTGGAGGGATTACTATGGCTACACCTTC
cdr3_aa: CASSPANWRDYYGYTF

d_call: .
v_call: TRBV6-6
j_call: TRBJ1-1
clone_size: few
cdr3_nt: TGTGCCAGCAGTCTCGACAGATCGAACACTGAAGCTTTCTTT
cdr3_aa: CASSLDRSNTEAFF

d_call: .
v_call: TRBV7-8
j_call: TRBJ2-1
clone_size: .
cdr3_nt: TGTGCCAGCAGCTTATTTAGCTCCTACAATGAGCAGTTCTTC
cdr3_aa: CASSLFSSYNEQFF

d_call: TRBD1
v_call: TRBV28
j_call: TRBJ1-4
clone_size: .
cdr3_nt: TGTGCCAGCAGTTTGCCGGCGGTCGGACAGGGAGGAGAAAAACTGTTTTTT
cdr3_aa: CASSLPAVGQGGEKLFF

d_call: .
v_call: TRBV5-6
j_call: TRBJ1-2
clone_size: many
cdr3_nt: TGTGCCAGCAGCTTGGCCGGCAGGGCGGCTGGCTACACCTTC
cdr3_aa: CASSLAGRAAGYTF

d_call: .
v_call: TRBV28
j_call: TRBJ1-4
clone_size: few
cdr3_nt: TGTGCCAGCGGTTACCCTAATGAAAAACTGTTTTTT
cdr3_aa: CASGYPNEKLFF

d_call: .
v_call: TRBV30
j_call: TRBJ2-5
clone_size: .
cdr3_nt: TGTGCCTGGAGGCAAGGCAACCAAGAGACCCAGTACTTC
cdr3_aa: CAWRQGNQETQYF

d_call: .
v_call: TRBV19
j_call: TRBJ1-1
clone_size: many
cdr3_nt: TGTGCCAGTAGTATAGACTACAGCCAGAACACTGAAGCTTTCTTT
cdr3_aa: CASSIDYSQNTEAFF

d_call: TRBD1
v_call: TRBV11-2
j_call: TRBJ2-7
clone_size: few
cdr3_nt: TGTGCCAGCAGCTTAACGACAGGGATCTACGAGCAGTACTTC
cdr3_aa: CASSLTTGIYEQYF

d_call: TRBD2
v_call: TRBV4-2
j_call: TRBJ2-2
clone_size: .
cdr3_nt: TGTGCCAGTGGGGGGACTAGCGACGCCGGGGAGCTGTTTTTT
cdr3_aa: CASGGTSDAGELFF

d_call: .
v_call: TRBV29-1
j_call: TRBJ2-1
clone_size: .
cdr3_nt: TGCAGCGTTGACGGGAGCTCCTACAATGAGCAGTTCTTC
cdr3_aa: CSVDGSSYNEQFF

d_call: .
v_call: TRBV28
j_call: TRBJ1-2
clone_size: .
cdr3_nt: TGTGCCAGCAGACAGGGACTGGGGTATGGCTACACCTTC
cdr3_aa: CASRQGLGYGYTF

d_call: .
v_call: TRBV5-1
j_call: TRBJ1-1
clone_size: .
cdr3_nt: TGCGCCAGCAGAAAGACCCAGGGTTCTGAAGCTTTCTTT
cdr3_aa: CASRKTQGSEAFF

d_call: .
v_call: TRBV5-4
j_call: TRBJ2-1
clone_size: .
cdr3_nt: TGTGCCAGCAGCTTAGCCGCCCTATCGGGTAATGAGCAGTTCTTC
cdr3_aa: CASSLAALSGNEQFF

d_call: .
v_call: TRBV5-1
j_call: TRBJ1-1
clone_size: .
cdr3_nt: TGCGCCAGCAGCTTGGCCGGTTATGTCGGTGCCTTGAACACTGAAGCTTTCTTT
cdr3_aa: CASSLAGYVGALNTEAFF

d_call: TRBD2
v_call: TRBV30
j_call: TRBJ2-1
clone_size: .
cdr3_nt: TGTGCCTGGACGTCCGCGACTAGCGGAGATAACAATGAGCAGTTCTTC
cdr3_aa: CAWTSATSGDNNEQFF